This TCR beta chain was recovered during a study of OX40 agonist ivuxolimab in advanced cancers. In the study overall: Six ivuxolimab dose levels, 0.01 to 10 mg/kg, were given intravenously every 2 weeks.

The CDR3 spans 14 residues. The germline CDR1 and CDR2 sequences are MNHEY and SMNVEV (reference sequence). V lost 3 bases to trimming and J lost 6 bases, with 15 bases between them. Profiling relied on immunoSEQ multiplex PCR, and the TCRdb table lists in-frame clones only, not all of them. The sample holds some 33,000 clones, roughly 80% seen once. The specimen was CD4+ or CD8+ T cells sorted from blood, collected in a trial of the OX40 agonist ivuxolimab. This clonotype was obtained from an adult with an advanced solid tumor such as melanoma, head and neck, liver or kidney cancer. The V and J genes are TRBV27 and TRBJ2-7, with D possibly being TRBD2 (6 bases). The CDR3 nucleotides read TGTGCCAGCAGTTTCCCGGGAGTAACTGCCGAGCAGTACTTC. As protein: CASSFPGVTAEQYF.